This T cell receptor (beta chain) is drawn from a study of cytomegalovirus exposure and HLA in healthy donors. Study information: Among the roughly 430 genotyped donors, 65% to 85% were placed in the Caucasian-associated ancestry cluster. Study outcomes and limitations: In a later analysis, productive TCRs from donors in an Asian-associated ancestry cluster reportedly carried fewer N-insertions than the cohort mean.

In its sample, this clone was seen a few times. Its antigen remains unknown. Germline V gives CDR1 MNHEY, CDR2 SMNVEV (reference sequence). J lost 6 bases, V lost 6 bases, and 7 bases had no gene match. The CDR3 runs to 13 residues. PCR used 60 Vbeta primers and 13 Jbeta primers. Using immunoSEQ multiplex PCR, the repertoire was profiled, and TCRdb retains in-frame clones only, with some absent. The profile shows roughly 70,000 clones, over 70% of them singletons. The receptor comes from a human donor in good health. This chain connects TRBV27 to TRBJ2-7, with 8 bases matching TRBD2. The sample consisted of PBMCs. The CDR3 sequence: CASRLAGRGEQYF. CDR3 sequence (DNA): TGTGCCAGCAGGCTAGCGGGCCGGGGCGAGCAGTACTTC.